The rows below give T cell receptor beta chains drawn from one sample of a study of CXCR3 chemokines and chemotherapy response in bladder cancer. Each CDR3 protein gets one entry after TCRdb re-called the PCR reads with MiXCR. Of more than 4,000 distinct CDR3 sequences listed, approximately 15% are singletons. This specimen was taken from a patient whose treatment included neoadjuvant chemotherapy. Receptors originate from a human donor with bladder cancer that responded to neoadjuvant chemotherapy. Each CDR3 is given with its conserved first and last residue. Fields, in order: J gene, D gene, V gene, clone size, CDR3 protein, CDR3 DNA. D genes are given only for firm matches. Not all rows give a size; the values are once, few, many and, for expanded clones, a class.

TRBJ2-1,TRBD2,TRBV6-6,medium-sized,CASSRGGLAGVNEQFF,TGTGCCAGCAGTAGGGGGGGACTAGCGGGAGTGAATGAGCAGTTCTTC
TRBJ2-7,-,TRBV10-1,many,CASSIARQGLGEQYF,TGCGCCAGCAGTATTGCAAGACAGGGACTAGGCGAGCAGTACTTC
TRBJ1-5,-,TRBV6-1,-,CAGIGGGQETQHF,TGTGCCGGGATTGGGGGCGGGCAAGAGACCCAGCATTTT
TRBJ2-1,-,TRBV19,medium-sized,CASSIRQGNEQFF,TGTGCCAGTAGTATACGTCAGGGGAATGAGCAGTTCTTC
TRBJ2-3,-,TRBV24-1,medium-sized,CATSLGGLRADTQYF,TGTGCCACCTCCCTCGGCGGACTCCGAGCAGATACGCAGTATTTT
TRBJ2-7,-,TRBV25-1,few,CASSGYYEQYF,TGTGCCAGCAGTGGGTACTACGAGCAGTACTTC
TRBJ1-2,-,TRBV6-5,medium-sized,CASSYSRPGGGRAGGYTF,TGTGCCAGCAGTTACTCGAGACCCGGCGGGGGCCGGGCAGGAGGCTACACCTTC
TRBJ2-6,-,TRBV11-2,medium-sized,CASSSSHWASGANVLTF,TGTGCCAGCAGCTCCTCCCATTGGGCATCTGGGGCCAACGTCCTGACTTTC
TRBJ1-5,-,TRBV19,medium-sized,CASHSGNQPQHF,TGTGCCAGTCACTCAGGAAATCAGCCCCAGCATTTT
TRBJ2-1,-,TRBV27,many,CASSHPRNEQFF,TGTGCCAGCAGTCACCCCAGGAATGAGCAGTTCTTC
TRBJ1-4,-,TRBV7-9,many,CASSPTGEEKLFF,TGTGCCAGCAGCCCTACCGGTGAGGAAAAACTGTTTTTT
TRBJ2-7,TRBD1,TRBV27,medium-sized,CASSLRDRTYEQYF,TGTGCCAGCAGTTTAAGGGACAGAACCTACGAGCAGTACTTC
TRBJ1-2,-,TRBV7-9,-,CASSSPRGGLVDYGYTF,TGTGCCAGCAGCTCCCCCCGGGGGGGGTTGGTTGACTATGGCTACACCTTC
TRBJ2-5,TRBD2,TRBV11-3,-,CASSQMVTSGRETQYF,TGTGCCAGCAGCCAGATGGTGACTAGCGGGAGGGAGACCCAGTACTTC
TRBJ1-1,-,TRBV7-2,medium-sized,CASNQGRGTEAFF,TGTGCCAGCAATCAGGGTAGAGGGACTGAAGCTTTCTTT
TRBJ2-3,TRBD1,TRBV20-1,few,CSAEDRRTDTQYF,TGCAGTGCTGAGGACAGGAGAACAGATACGCAGTATTTT
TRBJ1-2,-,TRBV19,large,CASIDQGRVDYGYTF,TGTGCCAGTATAGATCAGGGACGCGTTGACTATGGCTACACCTTC
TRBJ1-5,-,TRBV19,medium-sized,CASSINRDVQPQHF,TGTGCCAGTAGTATTAATAGGGACGTTCAGCCCCAGCATTTT
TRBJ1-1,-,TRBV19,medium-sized,CASSSNMNTEAFF,TGTGCCAGTAGTAGCAATATGAACACTGAAGCTTTCTTT
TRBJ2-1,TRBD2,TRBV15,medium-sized,CATSRENLAGGFYNEQFF,TGTGCCACCAGCAGAGAAAACCTAGCGGGAGGGTTTTACAATGAGCAGTTCTTC
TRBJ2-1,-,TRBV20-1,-,CSASAGSSNEQFF,TGCAGTGCCTCCGCGGGCTCCAGCAATGAGCAGTTCTTC
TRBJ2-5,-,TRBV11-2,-,CASSNGKTQYF,TGTGCCAGCAGTAACGGGAAGACCCAGTACTTC